Presented here are 21 T cell receptor beta chains from one specimen sequenced in a study of CD8 T cells in ankylosing spondylitis. In TCRdb, the 5' RACE reads were re-called with MiXCR into one record per CDR3 protein. The sample shows 200,000 to 250,000 distinct CDR3 sequences, about 7.3% of them seen only once. These receptors' antigens are unknown. General study findings and limits: A TCR beta motif of several highly homologous variants seemed to mark ankylosing spondylitis blood.

The sequenced sample consisted of blood, either unsorted or a sorted T cell fraction (not recorded which). Source of these receptors: a male donor with ankylosing spondylitis.

This clonotype appeared many times. This sequence joins TRBV7-9 and TRBJ2-1; 10 bases fit TRBD1. There are 14 residues in the CDR3. Germline trimming cut 5 bases from V and 6 bases from J; bases unmatched to any gene: 4. Per germline, CDR1 SEHNR and CDR2 FQNEAQ (reference sequence). The CDR3 DNA reads as TGTGCCAGCAGCGACAGGGGGCGATTCAATGAGCAGTTCTTC. Amino acid sequence: CASSDRGRFNEQFF.

This chain joins TRBV30 and TRBJ1-1; TRBD1 matches at 9 bases. In germline, CDR1 is GTSNPN, CDR2 SVGIG (reference sequence). The ends lost 5 bases at V and 1 base at J; junction bases unmatched: 2. The CDR3 has 13 amino acids. CDR3 sequence (DNA): TGTGCCTGGGGGACAGGGAGGAACACTGAAGCTTTCTTT. This encodes CAWGTGRNTEAFF.

This clonotype has at least ten counts. The genes are TRBV12-3 or TRBV12-4 and TRBJ1-4; D is uncertain. V lost 2 bases to trimming and J lost 3 bases, with 7 bases between them. The CDR3 length is 14 residues. As DNA, the CDR3 is TGTGCCAGCAGTTTACCGGACTCTAATGAAAAACTGTTTTTT. Its protein product is CASSLPDSNEKLFF.

The sample holds many counts of this clonotype. CDR3 sequence (DNA): TGCAGCGTTGGACCTAGCGGGGGCACAGATACGCAGTATTTT. Translating gives CSVGPSGGTDTQYF. The rearrangement links TRBV29-1 to TRBJ2-3, with TRBD2 matching over 9 bases. CDR3 length: 14 residues. The V segment lost 4 bases and the J segment 1 base; nucleotides outside the gene matches: 3. Germline V gene data show CDR1 as SQVTM and CDR2 as ANQGSEA.

The chain uses TRBV7-2 and TRBJ2-7; D remains ambiguous. Germline CDR1 and CDR2: SGHTA and FQGNSA. Trimming took off 2 bases at V and 6 bases at J, with 14 bases between the two ends. The CDR3 sequence is 14 residues long. This chain's CDR3 is CASSLLGRTREQYF. DNA for the CDR3: TGTGCCAGCAGCTTACTCGGCAGGACCCGCGAGCAGTACTTC.

The chain carries TRBV11-2 and TRBJ2-7, with 15 bases identical to TRBD2. The CDR3 runs to 16 residues. The V segment lost 4 bases and the J segment 3 bases; nucleotides outside the gene matches: 4. In germline, CDR1 is SGHAT, CDR2 FQNNGV. For the CDR3, the DNA is TGTGCCAGCAGCTCGGGACTAGCGGGGGGCTTCTACGAGCAGTACTTC. It codes for CASSSGLAGGFYEQYF.

This clonotype was seen a handful of times. The chain uses TRBV5-6 and TRBJ1-2; D might be TRBD1 (6 bases). Germline assignment: CDR1 SGHDT and CDR2 YYEEEE. V was clipped by 0 bases and J by 6 bases, with 12 bases between them. The CDR3 spans 14 residues. For the CDR3, the DNA is TGTGCCAGCAGCTTGGGGGGGACAAGACATGGCTACACCTTC. Its translation is CASSLGGTRHGYTF.

This chain uses TRBV7-3 with TRBJ2-3; TRBD1 is a possible D gene (5 bases). Looked up from germline, CDR1 is SGHTA and CDR2 is FQGTGA. CDR3 size: 15 residues. Trimming stripped 2 bases from V and 4 bases from J, with 13 bases between. CDR3 sequence reads: CASSLGARASDTQYF. In DNA, the CDR3 is TGTGCCAGCAGCTTAGGGGCGCGAGCCTCAGATACGCAGTATTTT.

This clonotype was observed many times. CDR3 amino acids: CSAPGTGDNQPQHF. CDR3 bases: TGCAGTGCCCCCGGGACAGGGGATAATCAGCCCCAGCATTTT. This sequence joins TRBV20-1 and TRBJ1-5; 10 bases fit TRBD1. The CDR3 runs to 14 residues. The germline CDR1 and CDR2 sequences are DFQATT and SNEGSKA (reference sequence). V lost 6 bases and J lost 4; bases outside the gene matches: 6.

This clonotype was counted at least ten times. J is TRBJ2-7 and V is TRBV28; TRBD1 matches at 9 bases. V gave up 3 bases and J gave up 4 bases; unmatched junction bases: 4. This CDR3 comprises 14 residues. Germline CDR1 reads MDHEN; CDR2 reads SYDVKM. DNA of the CDR3: TGTGCCAGCAGTTTTATACAGGGGGCATACGAGCAGTACTTC. This sequence encodes CASSFIQGAYEQYF. The whole variable domain, remainder taken from reference TRBV28 and TRBJ2-7, is DVKVTQSSRYLVKRTGEKVFLECVQDMDHENMFWYRQDPGLGLRLIYFSYDVKMKEKGDIPEGYSVSREKKERFSLILESASTNQTSMYLCASSFIQGAYEQYFGPGTRLTVT.

This clonotype was picked up many times. The chain is built from TRBV6-5 and TRBJ1-1, with D unclear. The CDR3 is made up of 13 amino acids. Trimming shortened V by 0 bases and J by 5 bases, and 7 bases separated the two germline ends. CDR1 MNHEY and CDR2 SVGAGI come from the germline V gene. This CDR3 is CASSYSIITEAFF. CDR3 in DNA: TGTGCCAGCAGTTACTCGATCATTACTGAAGCTTTCTTT.

This clonotype was recorded at least ten times. The rearrangement uses TRBV20-1 and TRBJ1-2; D gene uncertain. The CDR3 loop spans 11 amino acids. CDR1 and CDR2 (germline): DFQATT, SNEGSKA (reference sequence). The V end was cut by 6 bases, the J end by 8 bases, with 13 bases between. CDR3 residues: CSAPYMRGYTF. The CDR3 DNA follows: TGCAGTGCCCCATACATGCGGGGCTACACCTTC.

At least ten counts were recorded for this clonotype. The chain combines TRBV4-3 with TRBJ1-2; 8 positions match TRBD1. The length of the CDR3 is 15 residues. Germline lookup yields CDR1 LGHNA and CDR2 YSLEER. J was trimmed by 0 bases and V by 2 bases; bases with no gene match: 2. As DNA, the CDR3 is TGCGCCAGCAGCCAAAACAGGGGGGCTAACTATGGCTACACCTTC. It encodes CASSQNRGANYGYTF.

This clonotype was detected ten times or more. The gene calls are TRBV27 and TRBJ1-6; no reliable D call. The CDR3 runs to 14 residues. CDR1 and CDR2 (germline): MNHEY, SMNVEV (reference sequence). V lost 1 base and J 7 bases, leaving 8 bases between the germline ends. The CDR3 nucleotides are TGTGCCAGCAGTTTATGGCAGACAAATTCACCCCTCCACTTT. It translates to CASSLWQTNSPLHF.

This clonotype was seen at least ten times. The chain recombines TRBV4-3 with TRBJ2-1; no firm D call. This CDR3 is built from 17 residues. The germline V and J ends were trimmed by 0 bases and 2 bases, with 14 bases remaining between them. Germline loops: CDR1 LGHNA, CDR2 YSLEER. In DNA, the CDR3 is TGCGCCAGCAGCCAAGAAGAAGGCAATAGTCCCTACAATGAGCAGTTCTTC. Residues: CASSQEEGNSPYNEQFF.

This clonotype was observed a few times. One end of the junction is discordant with germline, which a read error may explain. V usage is TRBV5-6 and J usage is TRBJ2-3; 12 bases match TRBD2. The CDR3 loop spans 15 amino acids. Germline V gives CDR1 SGHDT, CDR2 YYEEEE. CDR3 DNA sequence: TGTGCCATCAGCCGCGGACTAGCGGGACCAGATACGCAGTATTTT. Translated: CAISRGLAGPDTQYF.

This clonotype was observed a few times. This chain uses TRBV6-1 with TRBJ2-1, with 7 nucleotides matching TRBD2. The germline V gene encodes CDR1 MNHNS and CDR2 SASEGT. This CDR3 spans 15 amino acids. The V segment lost 6 bases and the J segment 8 bases; nucleotides outside the gene matches: 13. In DNA, the CDR3 is TGTGCCAGCAGCCGACTCCCGGGAGGCTTCGATGAGCAGTTCTTC. Its translation is CASSRLPGGFDEQFF.

Turning to this clonotype: A much bigger clone sits one base away, suggesting this may be a read error. V gene TRBV2 combines with J gene TRBJ2-7, with D maybe TRBD1 (6 bases). The germline V gene has CDR1 SNHLY and CDR2 FYNNEI. This CDR3 has 16 amino acids. The CDR3 sequence: CASTEAVGTKTYEQYF. In nucleotides, the CDR3 is TGTGCCAGCACTGAAGCGGTCGGGACAAAGACCTACGAGCAGTACTTC.

For the CDR3, the DNA is TGCGCCAGCAGACATGACAGGGGAAGCAATCAGCCCCAGCATTTT. Protein sequence: CASRHDRGSNQPQHF. The chain joins TRBV4-3 to TRBJ1-5, with 8 bases identical to TRBD1. This CDR3 spans 15 amino acids. Germline V gives CDR1 LGHNA, CDR2 YSLEER. Trimming took 6 bases from V and 1 from J; bases not matched to a gene: 5.

This clonotype has ten or more counts. The gene calls are TRBV12-3 or TRBV12-4 and TRBJ2-1; D ambiguous. V lost 4 bases and J 4 bases, leaving 8 bases between the germline ends. CDR3 size: 13 residues. As DNA, the CDR3 is TGTGCCAGCAGTTACGGCAGTTACAATGAGCAGTTCTTC. Residues: CASSYGSYNEQFF.

This clonotype has a count of ten or more. The J gene is TRBJ2-3, the V gene TRBV9; D ambiguous. Germline V CDR1 and CDR2: SGDLS, YYNGEE. V was trimmed by 7 bases and J by 2 bases, leaving 11 bases between them. The CDR3 spans 13 residues. CDR3 residues: CASGLVSTDTQYF. CDR3 DNA: TGTGCCAGCGGTCTAGTGTCCACAGATACGCAGTATTTT.